The 26 T cell receptor beta chains below come from one sample, sequenced in a study of T-cell reconstitution after alpha-beta-depleted transplantation in children. The TCRbeta library was prepared with unique molecular identifiers. Each CDR3 protein is one row after TCRdb ran MiXCR on the PCR reads. The profile shows under 300,000 distinct CDR3 sequences, about 9.9% of them singletons. The sample in question was peripheral blood, obtained 180 days after TCRalphabeta/CD19-depleted stem cell transplant. Every receptor here comes from a male patient between 2 and 15 years old who had a stem cell transplant for chronic granulomatous disease, so the T cells may come from the graft donor.

As regards this clonotype: It may be a read error: a sequence one base away is much more abundant. The chain combines TRBV20-1 with TRBJ1-5, with TRBD1 matching 11 bases. This CDR3 has 15 residues. The germline V gene has CDR1 DFQATT and CDR2 SNEGSKA (reference sequence). With 1 base clipped from V and 6 bases from J, the junction kept 5 bases outside the gene matches. The CDR3 loop reads CSARARTGGSQPQHF. CDR3 DNA sequence: TGCAGTGCTAGAGCCCGGACAGGGGGCAGTCAGCCCCAGCATTTT.

There are many counts of this clonotype. The CDR3 nucleotides read TGTGCCAGCAGTTTCCCGGGGGGCGGCACTGAAGCTTTCTTT. Translated: CASSFPGGGTEAFF. The V call is TRBV12-3 or TRBV12-4, the J call TRBJ1-1, with D tentatively TRBD1 (6 bases). With 3 bases removed from V and 4 bases from J, the gap between germline ends came to 12 bases. The length of the CDR3 is 14 residues.

This clonotype has more than one count but fewer than ten. V and J are TRBV5-1 and TRBJ1-1; 10 positions match TRBD1. The V gene's germline CDR1 is SGHRS and CDR2 YFSETQ. Trimming cost V 4 bases and J 9 bases; bases outside gene matches: 21. This CDR3 has 18 residues. CDR3 bases: TGCGCCAGCAGCGAAGACAGGGGGCGGTTTTTCGGGGTGGCAAAAGCTTTCTTT. The encoded protein is CASSEDRGRFFGVAKAFF.

In its sample, this clonotype was seen many times. This chain links TRBV6-6 with TRBJ1-6; D unclear. The CDR3 consists of 12 residues. Germline V gene data show CDR1 as MNHNY and CDR2 as SVGAGI (reference sequence). The V gene lost 0 bases and the J gene lost 8 bases, with 2 bases spanning the gap. The CDR3 DNA reads as TGTGCCAGCAGTTACTCGGATTCACCCCTCCACTTT. As protein: CASSYSDSPLHF.

On this clonotype: Sequence at one end of the junction differs from germline and may be a read error. The chain has TRBV5-8 and TRBJ1-1; D is ambiguous. Germline values: CDR1 SGHTS, CDR2 YDEGEE. This CDR3 spans 17 amino acids. The CDR3 protein is CASSPTLTWAPNSEAFF. The CDR3 coding sequence is TGTGCTAGCAGCCCGACGTTGACATGGGCCCCGAACTCTGAAGCGTTCTTT.

This clonotype was recorded at least ten times. The CDR3: CASSIIGPTGELFF. The CDR3 nucleotides read TGTGCCAGTAGTATTATCGGGCCTACCGGGGAGCTGTTTTTT. The chain joins TRBV19 to TRBJ2-2; D unresolved. The germline V and J ends were trimmed by 3 bases and 5 bases, with 10 bases remaining between them. CDR1 is LNHDA, CDR2 SQIVND, per germline (reference sequence). The CDR3 has 14 residues. The full variable domain, completed using reference TRBV19 and TRBJ2-2, is DGGITQSPKYLFRKEGQNVTLSCEQNLNHDAMYWYRQDPGQGLRLIYYSQIVNDFQKGDIAEGYSVSREKKESFPLTVTSAQKNPTAFYLCASSIIGPTGELFFGEGSRLTVL.

This clonotype was seen a handful of times. V usage is TRBV7-2 and J usage is TRBJ1-6; 10 bases line up with TRBD1. V shed 4 bases, J shed 7 bases, and the junction held 7 bases outside the gene matches. The CDR3 loop spans 16 amino acids. Germline CDR1 SGHTA, CDR2 FQGNSA. The CDR3 here is CASSSRDRGTNSPLHF. For the CDR3, the DNA is TGTGCCAGCAGCTCCCGGGACAGGGGTACAAATTCACCCCTCCACTTT.

This clonotype was seen ten or more times. V is TRBV10-3 and J is TRBJ2-5; weak D call: TRBD2 (5 bases). The CDR3 runs 17 residues. In germline, CDR1 is ENHRY, CDR2 SYGVKD. Trimming stripped 2 bases from V and 5 bases from J, with 21 bases between. The CDR3 reads CAISEPLIVGRGETQYF. The CDR3 DNA is TGTGCCATCAGTGAGCCGTTAATTGTAGGGCGAGGGGAGACCCAGTACTTC.

Only a few counts were recorded for this clonotype. The genes are TRBV12-3 or TRBV12-4 and TRBJ2-1; 12 bases are a match to TRBD2. This CDR3 has 15 amino acids. With 4 bases clipped from V and 6 bases from J, the junction kept 4 bases outside the gene matches. CDR3 nucleotides: TGTGCCAGCAGTTGGGCTAGCGGGAGGGCCAATGAGCAGTTCTTC. Protein sequence: CASSWASGRANEQFF.

This clonotype appeared many times. V gene TRBV28 combines with J gene TRBJ2-7; 8 nucleotides match TRBD1. V dropped 4 bases and J dropped 4; count of bases not matched to a gene: 9. CDR3 length: 15 residues. CDR1 is MDHEN and CDR2 is SYDVKM in the germline V gene. The CDR3 region has the DNA TGTGCCAGCAGTTCTGACAGGGGAAGTAGGTACGAGCAGTACTTC. Protein product: CASSSDRGSRYEQYF. Drawing the rest from reference TRBV28 and TRBJ2-7, the complete variable domain is DVKVTQSSRYLVKRTGEKVFLECVQDMDHENMFWYRQDPGLGLRLIYFSYDVKMKEKGDIPEGYSVSREKKERFSLILESASTNQTSMYLCASSSDRGSRYEQYFGPGTRLTVT.

This clonotype came up many times. The rearrangement joins TRBV20-1 to TRBJ2-7, with 12 bases fitting TRBD2. The trim removed 1 base at V and 2 bases at J, leaving 3 bases unmatched. This CDR3 region has 15 residues. From germline, CDR1 is DFQATT and CDR2 SNEGSKA (reference sequence). The CDR3 is CSARVTSGGTYEQYF. The DNA for the CDR3 is TGCAGTGCTAGAGTCACTAGCGGGGGGACCTACGAGCAGTACTTC.

At least ten counts were recorded for this clonotype. This chain joins TRBV12-3 or TRBV12-4 and TRBJ1-4; 8 bases are a match to TRBD1. The CDR3 is 13 amino acids. The V segment lost 4 bases and the J segment 10 bases; nucleotides outside the gene matches: 5. The CDR3 protein is CASSSGQGGKLFF. The CDR3 nucleotides are TGTGCCAGCAGTTCAGGACAGGGCGGAAAACTGTTTTTT.

This clonotype showed up many times. This could be a read error, since a much larger clone is one nucleotide away. CDR3 DNA: TGTACCAGCAGCTTAATTAACACCGGGGAGCTGTTTTTT. Protein sequence: CTSSLINTGELFF. The chain links TRBV11-2 to TRBJ2-2; no clear D gene. CDR3 length: 13 amino acids. Looked up from germline, CDR1 is SGHAT and CDR2 is FQNNGV. Supplemented by reference TRBV11-2 and TRBJ2-2, the full variable domain reads EAGVAQSPRYKIIEKRQSVAFWCNPISGHATLYWYQQILGQGPKLLIQFQNNGVVDDSQLPKDRFSAERLKGVDSTLKIQPAKLEDSAVYLCTSSLINTGELFFGEGSRLTVL.

In its sample, this clonotype was seen many times. This chain connects TRBV10-3 to TRBJ1-6; D is perhaps TRBD1 (5 bases). This CDR3 has 15 residues. CDR1 and CDR2 from the germline V gene are ENHRY and SYGVKD. Trimming pared 3 bases from V and 6 bases from J, leaving 12 bases between. In DNA, the CDR3 is TGTGCCATCAGTGAAGGGGAGGGGTCTAATTCACCCCTCCACTTT. This gives the protein CAISEGEGSNSPLHF.

This clonotype was detected many times. This chain connects TRBV20-1 to TRBJ2-3; 8 bases align to TRBD2. CDR1 is DFQATT and CDR2 is SNEGSKA in the germline V gene (reference sequence). This CDR3 spans 14 amino acids. With 6 bases clipped from V and 4 bases from J, the junction kept 9 bases outside the gene matches. The CDR3: CSAVLAVSPDTQYF. The CDR3 nucleotides read TGCAGTGCGGTACTAGCGGTCTCCCCAGATACGCAGTATTTT.

This clonotype was detected ten times or more. The genes are TRBV11-2 and TRBJ2-2, with D perhaps TRBD1 (6 bases). CDR1 is SGHAT and CDR2 is FQNNGV in the germline V gene. V was clipped by 3 bases and J by 10 bases, with 18 bases between them. The length of the CDR3 is 15 residues. This CDR3 is CASSFSGNRAAELFF. The DNA of the CDR3 is TGTGCCAGCAGCTTTAGTGGAAACAGGGCGGCGGAGCTGTTTTTT.

This clonotype showed up many times. The rearrangement links TRBV15 to TRBJ2-7; 10 bases line up with TRBD1. The trim removed 1 base at V and 4 bases at J, leaving 4 bases unmatched. Germline CDR1 LNHNV, CDR2 YYDKDF (reference sequence). The CDR3 totals 15 residues. CDR3 sequence: CATSRVGTGVYEQYF. As DNA, the CDR3 is TGTGCCACCAGCAGAGTCGGGACAGGGGTTTACGAGCAGTACTTC.

This clonotype was seen at least ten times. This chain links TRBV7-9 with TRBJ1-4, with D maybe TRBD1 (6 bases). Germline CDR1 and CDR2: SEHNR and FQNEAQ (reference sequence). V was pared by 3 bases and J by 7 bases, with 21 bases between. This CDR3 has 17 residues. The CDR3 reads CASSFLLGGAIGEKLFF. The CDR3 DNA follows: TGTGCCAGCAGCTTCCTCTTGGGGGGGGCTATCGGTGAAAAACTGTTTTTT.

The chain carries TRBV5-1 and TRBJ2-3; D not resolved. Germline lookup yields CDR1 SGHRS and CDR2 YFSETQ. Trimming removed 0 bases from V and 4 bases from J, with 12 bases in between. CDR3 size: 15 residues. CDR3: CASSLDGTGSDTQYF. In DNA, the CDR3 is TGCGCCAGCAGCTTGGATGGAACGGGCTCAGATACGCAGTATTTT. The whole variable domain, remainder taken from reference TRBV5-1 and TRBJ2-3, is KAGVTQTPRYLIKTRGQQVTLSCSPISGHRSVSWYQQTPGQGLQFLFEYFSETQRNKGNFPGRFSGRQFSNSRSEMNVSTLELGDSALYLCASSLDGTGSDTQYFGPGTRLTVL.

This clonotype showed up many times. The V call is TRBV4-3, the J call TRBJ2-7; D may be TRBD2 (6 bases). Germline-derived CDR1 and CDR2 are LGHNA and YSLEER. The length of the CDR3 is 15 residues. Trimming shortened V by 0 bases and J by 6 bases, and 15 bases separated the two germline ends. Here the CDR3 reads CASSQDPGGLLEQYF. The CDR3 coding sequence is TGCGCCAGCAGCCAAGATCCCGGGGGTCTTCTCGAGCAGTACTTC.

This clonotype was counted a few times. The chain links TRBV12-3 or TRBV12-4 to TRBJ2-7, with D possibly matching TRBD1 (6 bases). Trimming cost V 5 bases and J 2 bases, with 13 bases left between them. This CDR3 contains 14 residues. The CDR3 DNA follows: TGTGCCAGCAGTCCGTGGGACACTGCCTACGAGCAGTACTTC. Translation gives CASSPWDTAYEQYF.

The chain carries TRBV15 and TRBJ2-7; 7 positions agree with TRBD1. The CDR3 consists of 18 residues. Germline CDR1 and CDR2: LNHNV and YYDKDF (reference sequence). V shed 0 bases and J 0 bases; nucleotides not matched to a gene: 11. The CDR3 nucleotides read TGTGCCACCAGCAGAGAACCTCCGACGGGACAGATCTCCTACGAGCAGTACTTC. Translating gives CATSREPPTGQISYEQYF.

This clonotype was seen ten or more times. The genes are TRBV29-1 and TRBJ2-5; D remains ambiguous. The germline V and J ends were trimmed by 5 bases and 5 bases, with 15 bases remaining between them. The CDR3 totals 13 residues. The V gene's germline CDR1 is SQVTM and CDR2 ANQGSEA. The CDR3 reads CSVSPRLAETQYF. CDR3 bases: TGCAGCGTTTCCCCGCGGCTCGCGGAGACCCAGTACTTC.

This clonotype was detected many times. The gene calls are TRBV9 and TRBJ2-3, with unresolved D. The ends were cut back, 3 bases at V and 4 bases at J, with 6 bases in the middle. This CDR3 is built from 12 residues. Germline V CDR1 and CDR2: SGDLS, YYNGEE. The CDR3 region is CASSAPPDTQYF. Here the CDR3 DNA reads TGTGCCAGCAGCGCCCCTCCAGATACGCAGTATTTT.

This clonotype was observed at least ten times. The rearrangement joins TRBV5-1 to TRBJ2-4; 9 positions match TRBD2. The CDR3 covers 16 residues. CDR1 and CDR2 from the germline V gene are SGHRS and YFSETQ. V lost 5 bases, J lost 2 bases, and 8 bases stayed unmatched. The CDR3 protein is CASSPRAGGPKNIQYF. The CDR3, as DNA: TGCGCCAGCAGTCCAAGGGCGGGAGGGCCCAAAAACATTCAGTACTTC. The variable domain in full, with the rest retrieved from reference TRBV5-1 and TRBJ2-4, is KAGVTQTPRYLIKTRGQQVTLSCSPISGHRSVSWYQQTPGQGLQFLFEYFSETQRNKGNFPGRFSGRQFSNSRSEMNVSTLELGDSALYLCASSPRAGGPKNIQYFGAGTRLSVL.

In this sample, this clonotype turned up many times. The gene calls are TRBV28 and TRBJ2-3; 9 bases agree with TRBD2. In germline, CDR1 is MDHEN, CDR2 SYDVKM. Unmatched junction bases numbered 11, after V lost 5 bases and J lost 2 bases. The CDR3 extends over 17 amino acids. The DNA for the CDR3 is TGTGCCAGCAGTACCGGGCGACTAGCGGACCACACAGATACGCAGTATTTT. Translation gives CASSTGRLADHTDTQYF.